This TCR beta chain was recorded in a study of Ad26.COV2.S vaccination and SARS-CoV-2 variants listed by TCRdb under 2021. Notes on the research overall: Vaccine-arm donors were drawn from COV1001, a multicentre, randomized, double-blind, placebo-controlled phase I-IIa trial of Ad26.COV2.S in healthy adults. The specificity and breadth of SARS-CoV-2-reactive T cell receptors after Ad26.COV2.S vaccination were assessed by TCRbeta repertoire sequencing. Investigators did not know the trial group allocation while performing experiments and assessing outcomes. The TCR-sequenced set comprised approximately 32 samples: about 19 Ad26.COV2.S vaccine recipients, 5 placebo recipients and 8 SARS-CoV-2 convalescent individuals. Ad26.COV2.S was administered intramuscularly at 5 x 10^10 or 1 x 10^11 viral particles, either as a single shot or as two shots given 56 days apart. Participants in the trial were split at random into five groups of five each, receiving low-dose or high-dose Ad26.COV2.S once or twice, or else placebo on both occasions. Points the paper makes about the study in general: Vaccine and placebo recipients had similar non-spike TCR breadth, a finding consistent with the vaccine containing only spike. After vaccination, substantial breadth of spike-specific CD8+ and CD4+ T cell responses was reported. The authors noted that the TCR breadth and depth analyses may have underestimated total T cell responses. Ad26.COV2.S recipients had higher spike-specific TCR breadth than placebo recipients (P = 0.0014). The study was not powered to compare responses between vaccine doses or regimens.

The immunoSEQ Assay was the method used to sequence TCRbeta CDR3 regions. After extraction, genomic DNA underwent amplification by bias-controlled multiplex PCR, followed by high-throughput sequencing. The paper's data handling went like this. To quantify the absolute abundance of every unique TCRbeta CDR3 region, sequences were collapsed and filtered. T cell fraction was estimated by normalization of TCRbeta template counts to usable DNA, with usable DNA being measured through amplification of reference genes present in all nucleated cells. Repertoire TCRs were annotated as SARS-CoV-2-specific by exact matching of V gene, CDR3 amino acid sequence and J gene to a known reactive TCR set. The reference SARS-CoV-2 TCR set came from MIRA and was filtered for enrichment in COVID-19-positive ImmuneCODE repertoires, removing public or cross-reactive TCRs. Using the MIRA antigens, annotated TCRs were further analysed by specific ORF or by position within an ORF. Depth was the summed frequency of annotated unique rearrangements, while breadth was defined as annotated unique rearrangements over total unique productive rearrangements. Two-sided Wilcoxon rank-sum tests were applied when comparing TCR breadth between groups. TCRdb stores this immuneACCESS table with in-frame sequences only. Part of the clones is absent; in the studies checked, under half of the shortfall reflects unresolved V genes, and no reason is known for the rest. V and J calls and clone size follow that table, whereas D and trimming were derived from the DNA. This sample comprises about 250,000 clones, around 87% of them detected only once. The ten largest account for about 3.6% of the sample.

The treatment or condition tag for this specimen amounts to: approximately 18 received Ad26.COV2.S at low or high dose, single or two shots; roughly 5 received placebo; per-sample allocation not given. For vaccine and placebo recipients, repertoires were sequenced using samples collected on day 63 after the first injection. Between 29 July and 7 August 2020, Cohort 1b enrolled about 27 adults aged 18-55 years at one site in Boston, USA. Ad26.COV2.S was a replication-incompetent adenovirus type 26 vector that expressed a prefusion-stabilized SARS-CoV-2 spike protein derived from the original Wuhan strain. The germline V gene provides CDR1 SNHLY and CDR2 FYNNEI. From its cysteine to its phenylalanine, the CDR3 spans 14 amino acids. The DNA shown is the 42-base CDR3, in frame from base 1. Unmatched junction bases come to 7, with V trimmed by 5 bases and J by 5 bases. In regard to this clone: No antigen is known for it. Base quality data are lacking; no much larger clone is found one base away.

Here the chain combines TRBV2 and TRBJ2-7; 9 bases in the junction line up with TRBD2. This receptor was taken from a person aged 18-65 years who received the Ad26.COV2.S COVID-19 vaccine or a placebo. Sequencing used peripheral blood, obtained in a trial of Ad26.COV2.S vaccine versus placebo. The CDR3 protein is CASSSGLANHEQYF. The sequenced DNA: TGTGCCAGCAGTTCGGGACTAGCCAACCACGAGCAGTACTTC. The entire variable domain, with the stretches around the CDR3 drawn from the reference TRBV2 and TRBJ2-7 proteins, is EPEVTQTPSHQVTQMGQEVILRCVPISNHLYFYWYRQILGQKVEFLVSFYNNEISEKSEIFDDQFSVERPDGSNFTLKIRSTKLEDSAMYFCASSSGLANHEQYFGPGTRLTVT.